This T cell receptor beta chain appears in the sequencing data of a study of blood T cell repertoires in COVID-19. On the study more broadly: The United States, Italy and Spain supplied acute and convalescent COVID-19 samples.

In the original workflow: Estimated nucleated cell counts came from reference gene primer amplification. Method: immunoSEQ multiplex PCR; TCRdb's copy keeps in-frame clones and lacks some. The DNA was the basis for D and trimming; V, J and clone size are from that table. The table records some 390,000 clones, over 75% of them present only once. In regard to this clone: Other nucleotide sequences from this sample produce the same CDR3.

Germline V gene sequence: CDR1 MDHEN, CDR2 SYDVKM. The CDR3 is made up of 13 amino acids. Trimming pared 4 bases from V and 4 bases from J, leaving 10 bases between. Clinical histories supplied by participants themselves formed the basis of cohort assignment. The source is a man in his thirties or forties who had recovered from COVID-19. This chain uses TRBV28 with TRBJ1-2; D perhaps matches TRBD1 (5 bases). The sequenced material came from PBMCs or T cells enriched from blood (not recorded which). CDR3 nucleotide sequence: TGTGCCAGCAGTTCTCAGGGAATCTATGGCTACACCTTC. Residues: CASSSQGIYGYTF.